This T cell receptor (beta chain) is from a study of blood T cell repertoires in COVID-19. Study-wide context: Italy, Spain and the United States were the sources of the convalescent and acute COVID-19 samples. PBMCs, B-cell-depleted T cells, or T cells provided the cDNA or gDNA that made up the material.

Source study methods: Reference gene primers were amplified, and this amplification served to estimate nucleated cell counts. Data came from immunoSEQ multiplex PCR; TCRdb stores just in-frame clones and leaves some out. V, J and clone size were drawn from that table, and D and trimming were deduced from the DNA. The table has 150,000 or so clones, roughly 84% seen once; the top ten hold over 35%. The germline CDR1 and CDR2 sequences are LGHDT and YNNKEL (reference sequence). V lost 4 bases and J lost 1; bases outside the gene matches: 3. The CDR3 totals 14 residues. This clonotype originated in a human donor in a cohort sampled during active COVID-19. Material: peripheral blood. The V and J genes are TRBV3-1 (or the pseudogene TRBV3-2) and TRBJ1-1; 7 nucleotides line up with TRBD1. The CDR3 DNA reads as TGTGCCAGCAGCCTGGGACAGACGAACACTGAAGCTTTCTTT. As protein: CASSLGQTNTEAFF.